This is a list of T cell receptor beta chains from one sample in a study of blood T cells in healthy people across ages. MiXCR, run by TCRdb on the 5' RACE reads, gives a single entry per CDR3 protein. Of about 1.5 million distinct CDR3 sequences listed, under 55% are singletons. Sequenced sample: blood. The receptors were sampled from a woman younger than 35 in good health. CDR3s include the opening cysteine and the closing phenylalanine or tryptophan. Fields, in order: J gene, clone size, V gene, D gene, CDR3 protein, CDR3 DNA. D genes are given only for firm matches. Expanded clones get a size class; other rows say once, few or many, or leave the size out.

j_gene: TRBJ2-1
abundance: -
v_gene: TRBV12-3/TRBV12-4
d_gene: -
CDR3aa: CASSRLGREQFF
CDR3nt: TGTGCCAGCAGTCGCCTTGGGCGCGAGCAGTTCTTC

j_gene: TRBJ2-7
abundance: -
v_gene: TRBV7-2
d_gene: TRBD1
CDR3aa: CASSFHRGQYEQYF
CDR3nt: TGTGCCAGCAGCTTCCACAGGGGGCAATACGAGCAGTACTTC

j_gene: TRBJ1-5
abundance: -
v_gene: TRBV3-1
d_gene: -
CDR3aa: CASSQRSRQPQHF
CDR3nt: TGTGCCAGCAGCCAAAGGAGTAGGCAGCCCCAGCATTTT

j_gene: TRBJ2-5
abundance: -
v_gene: TRBV20-1
d_gene: -
CDR3aa: CSARATQPETQYF
CDR3nt: TGCAGTGCTAGAGCGACACAACCAGAGACCCAGTACTTC

j_gene: TRBJ2-5
abundance: -
v_gene: TRBV9
d_gene: TRBD1
CDR3aa: CASSDTGVPYNEQYF
CDR3nt: TGTGCCAGCAGCGACACAGGGGTACCCTACAATGAGCAGTACTTC

j_gene: TRBJ1-2
abundance: -
v_gene: TRBV28
d_gene: -
CDR3aa: CASVTGQPYGYTF
CDR3nt: TGTGCCAGCGTCACGGGGCAACCTTATGGCTACACCTTC

j_gene: TRBJ2-3
abundance: few
v_gene: TRBV4-3
d_gene: TRBD1
CDR3aa: CASSPGQGAWGDTQYF
CDR3nt: TGCGCCAGCAGTCCCGGACAGGGGGCTTGGGGAGATACGCAGTATTTT

j_gene: TRBJ2-5
abundance: -
v_gene: TRBV6-5
d_gene: TRBD1
CDR3aa: CASRRKGQGTYNEQYF
CDR3nt: TGTGCCAGCAGAAGGAAGGGACAGGGGACCTACAATGAGCAGTACTTC

j_gene: TRBJ2-3
abundance: -
v_gene: TRBV30
d_gene: TRBD1
CDR3aa: CASLSGQRANTQYF
CDR3nt: TGTGCCTCGTTATCGGGACAGAGAGCTAATACGCAGTATTTT

j_gene: TRBJ1-5
abundance: few
v_gene: TRBV20-1
d_gene: -
CDR3aa: CSAIRGNQPQHF
CDR3nt: TGCAGTGCCATAAGGGGCAATCAGCCCCAGCATTTT

j_gene: TRBJ2-1
abundance: -
v_gene: TRBV12-5
d_gene: -
CDR3aa: CASGLVLGDYNEQFF
CDR3nt: TGTGCTAGTGGTTTGGTACTGGGGGATTACAATGAGCAGTTCTTC

j_gene: TRBJ2-3
abundance: -
v_gene: TRBV27
d_gene: -
CDR3aa: CASSLMKARPYTQYF
CDR3nt: TGTGCCAGCAGTTTAATGAAAGCACGTCCGTATACGCAGTATTTT

j_gene: TRBJ2-7
abundance: few
v_gene: TRBV6-6
d_gene: TRBD1
CDR3aa: CASRVGTGPYEQYF
CDR3nt: TGTGCCAGCAGAGTGGGGACAGGGCCCTACGAGCAGTACTTC

j_gene: TRBJ1-1
abundance: -
v_gene: TRBV5-6
d_gene: -
CDR3aa: CASSRTPTEAFF
CDR3nt: TGTGCCAGCAGCCGGACGCCCACTGAAGCTTTCTTT

j_gene: TRBJ1-1
abundance: -
v_gene: TRBV2
d_gene: -
CDR3aa: CASSEGLHTEAFF
CDR3nt: TGTGCCAGCAGTGAAGGGTTACACACTGAAGCTTTCTTT

j_gene: TRBJ1-3
abundance: few
v_gene: TRBV12-3/TRBV12-4
d_gene: TRBD1
CDR3aa: CASGPGRGLGNTIYF
CDR3nt: TGTGCCAGCGGACCTGGCAGGGGGCTTGGAAACACCATATATTTT

j_gene: TRBJ2-5
abundance: -
v_gene: TRBV12-3/TRBV12-4
d_gene: TRBD2
CDR3aa: CASGTSGGQETQYF
CDR3nt: TGTGCCAGCGGGACTAGCGGGGGGCAAGAGACCCAGTACTTC

j_gene: TRBJ2-5
abundance: few
v_gene: TRBV7-2
d_gene: TRBD2
CDR3aa: CASSLRAGGFETQYF
CDR3nt: TGTGCCAGCAGCTTACGAGCGGGGGGGTTTGAGACCCAGTACTTC

j_gene: TRBJ2-1
abundance: -
v_gene: TRBV12-3/TRBV12-4
d_gene: -
CDR3aa: CASSLEWDYNEQFF
CDR3nt: TGTGCCAGCAGTTTAGAATGGGACTACAATGAGCAGTTCTTC

j_gene: TRBJ1-1
abundance: -
v_gene: TRBV3-1
d_gene: -
CDR3aa: CASSRETENTEAFF
CDR3nt: TGTGCCAGCAGCCGAGAGACAGAGAACACTGAAGCTTTCTTT

j_gene: TRBJ2-1
abundance: few
v_gene: TRBV27
d_gene: TRBD1
CDR3aa: CASSLFGTGVYNEQFF
CDR3nt: TGTGCCAGCAGTTTATTTGGGACAGGGGTATACAATGAGCAGTTCTTC

j_gene: TRBJ2-3
abundance: many
v_gene: TRBV29-1
d_gene: -
CDR3aa: CSVEDFTDTQYF
CDR3nt: TGCAGCGTTGAAGACTTCACAGATACGCAGTATTTT

j_gene: TRBJ2-4
abundance: -
v_gene: TRBV6-2/TRBV6-3
d_gene: TRBD1
CDR3aa: CASSRPGTGTHNEQYF
CDR3nt: TGTGCCAGCAGTCGACCCGGGACAGGGACCCACAATGAGCAGTACTTC

j_gene: TRBJ2-1
abundance: -
v_gene: TRBV11-2
d_gene: -
CDR3aa: CASSFRGLRQFF
CDR3nt: TGTGCCAGCAGCTTCAGGGGACTGAGGCAGTTCTTC

j_gene: TRBJ2-1
abundance: -
v_gene: TRBV5-1
d_gene: -
CDR3aa: CASSRWAGHNEQFF
CDR3nt: TGCGCCAGCAGCCGTTGGGCGGGACACAATGAGCAGTTCTTC

j_gene: TRBJ2-3
abundance: few
v_gene: TRBV28
d_gene: -
CDR3aa: CASSLGGESTDTQYF
CDR3nt: TGTGCCAGCAGTTTGGGAGGCGAGAGCACAGATACGCAGTATTTT

j_gene: TRBJ2-2
abundance: once
v_gene: TRBV20-1
d_gene: -
CDR3aa: CSARDARYTGELFF
CDR3nt: TGCAGTGCTAGAGATGCCCGATATACCGGGGAGCTGTTTTTT

j_gene: TRBJ1-4
abundance: -
v_gene: TRBV15
d_gene: -
CDR3aa: CATRLGAANEKLFF
CDR3nt: TGTGCCACCAGATTGGGGGCGGCTAATGAAAAACTGTTTTTT

j_gene: TRBJ2-3
abundance: -
v_gene: TRBV28
d_gene: -
CDR3aa: CASSPKVYSGTDTQYF
CDR3nt: TGTGCCAGCAGCCCGAAGGTGTATTCGGGCACAGATACGCAGTATTTT

j_gene: TRBJ2-7
abundance: -
v_gene: TRBV3-1
d_gene: -
CDR3aa: CASSQAPGKVNEQYF
CDR3nt: TGTGCCAGCAGCCAAGCTCCAGGGAAGGTCAATGAGCAGTACTTC

j_gene: TRBJ2-1
abundance: few
v_gene: TRBV21-1
d_gene: -
CDR3aa: CADRFRAEQFF
CDR3nt: TGTGCCGACCGTTTCCGGGCAGAGCAGTTCTTC

j_gene: TRBJ2-7
abundance: -
v_gene: TRBV12-3/TRBV12-4
d_gene: -
CDR3aa: CASSLSAAYNEQYF
CDR3nt: TGTGCCAGCAGTTTGTCGGCAGCGTACAATGAGCAGTACTTC

j_gene: TRBJ2-7
abundance: -
v_gene: TRBV27
d_gene: -
CDR3aa: CASSFQASTYEQYF
CDR3nt: TGTGCCAGCAGTTTTCAGGCCAGCACCTACGAGCAGTACTTC

j_gene: TRBJ2-7
abundance: -
v_gene: TRBV4-2
d_gene: TRBD2
CDR3aa: CASSPSASGTYEQYF
CDR3nt: TGTGCCAGCAGCCCTAGCGCTAGCGGTACCTACGAGCAGTACTTC

j_gene: TRBJ2-3
abundance: -
v_gene: TRBV4-1
d_gene: -
CDR3aa: CASSQEFRGISTDTQYF
CDR3nt: TGCGCCAGCAGCCAAGAGTTCCGGGGTATAAGCACAGATACGCAGTATTTT

j_gene: TRBJ1-2
abundance: -
v_gene: TRBV19
d_gene: -
CDR3aa: CASSRGNADPYGYTF
CDR3nt: TGTGCCAGTAGTAGAGGTAACGCAGACCCCTATGGCTACACCTTC

j_gene: TRBJ2-1
abundance: once
v_gene: TRBV6-1
d_gene: -
CDR3aa: CASSEVGVEQFF
CDR3nt: TGTGCCAGCAGTGAAGTAGGAGTGGAGCAGTTCTTC

j_gene: TRBJ2-1
abundance: few
v_gene: TRBV20-1
d_gene: -
CDR3aa: CSARQVSAPLPNEQFF
CDR3nt: TGCAGTGCTAGACAAGTCTCCGCACCCCTACCGAATGAGCAGTTCTTC

j_gene: TRBJ1-2
abundance: -
v_gene: TRBV29-1
d_gene: -
CDR3aa: CSVGGDTRRGGYTF
CDR3nt: TGCAGCGTTGGAGGGGACACACGACGTGGTGGCTACACCTTC

j_gene: TRBJ2-1
abundance: once
v_gene: TRBV21-1
d_gene: -
CDR3aa: CASSKVVRRLADNEQFF
CDR3nt: TGTGCCAGCAGCAAGGTCGTGAGGCGACTAGCCGACAATGAGCAGTTCTTC